This T cell receptor beta chain appears in the sequencing data of a study of blood T cell repertoires in COVID-19 (dated by TCRdb to 2019 to 2021). Study-wide context: The collaborator samples originated in the United States, Italy and Spain and spanned the acute and convalescent phases of COVID-19. The material from the prospective study consisted of cDNA or gDNA derived from T cells, B-cell-depleted T cells, or PBMCs. The dataset comprised deeply sampled blood TCRbeta repertoires from subjects exposed to, actively infected with, or recovered from COVID-19. The repertoires were made available in a free public database intended to serve as a resource for research on the immune response to SARS-CoV-2. The samples were drawn from the first 160 participants of the ongoing ImmuneRACE study and from over a thousand subjects provided by 6 global collaborators. Nearly every sample came with metadata listing a de-identified subject ID, COVID-19 status, age in years and sex. HLA class I and class II types, where available, came from metadata supplied by the sample provider rather than from assay-based typing.

Collaborating institutions collected whole blood in K2EDTA tubes following their own protocols. Collaborator samples were shipped for TCRbeta analysis as frozen whole blood, isolated PBMCs, or DNA extracted from either sample type. The CDR3 runs 15 amino acids, cysteine and phenylalanine included. Of all the DNA, just the CDR3 is kept, 45 bases in frame from base 1. Taken from the germline V gene, the CDR1 and CDR2 loops are SGHTA and FQGTGA. V is reduced by 4 bases and J by 0 bases, leaving a spacing of 11 bases between them. What the authors observed across the whole study: How much clinical and demographic metadata was included differed by source and by participant, and the metadata was provided uncurated.

For this clone: This receptor's antigen is unknown. Qualities for individual bases were not recorded, and no much larger clone is one base off.

TCRbeta CDR3 regions were amplified from genomic DNA by means of the immunoSEQ Assay, a bias-controlled multiplex PCR. In the paper's pipeline: The number of nucleated cells in each sample was estimated by amplification of reference gene primers within the assay. To quantify the absolute abundance of each unique TCRbeta CDR3 rearrangement, sequence reads were collapsed and filtered. Productive Simpson clonality was computed per sample as the square root of Simpson's diversity index over productive rearrangements. Entries here come from immuneACCESS through TCRdb and include only in-frame sequences with V and J called. Some clones fail to appear in such tables; in the studies checked, an unresolved V gene covers under half of the shortfall, and the cause of the remainder is unknown. The DNA was the basis for D and trimming; V, J and clone size are from that table. Counted in this sample were roughly 110,000 clones; about 90% of them appeared once. The ten largest clonotypes hold approximately 4.9% of the sample.

Sequences were obtained from peripheral blood. The sequence joins TRBV7-3 to TRBJ2-3, with the D gene not confidently named. This clonotype originated in a man aged 40-49 years with active or convalescent COVID-19. This receptor has the CDR3 CASSSMAASTDTQYF. The sequenced DNA: TGTGCCAGCAGCTCGATGGCGGCTAGCACAGATACGCAGTATTTT. This CDR3, with the reference TRBV7-3 and TRBJ2-3 proteins standing in past its ends, gives the full variable domain GAGVSQTPSNKVTEKGKYVELRCDPISGHTALYWYRQSLGQGPEFLIYFQGTGAADDSGLPNDRFFAVRPEGSVSTLKIQRTERGDSAVYLCASSSMAASTDTQYFGPGTRLTVL.